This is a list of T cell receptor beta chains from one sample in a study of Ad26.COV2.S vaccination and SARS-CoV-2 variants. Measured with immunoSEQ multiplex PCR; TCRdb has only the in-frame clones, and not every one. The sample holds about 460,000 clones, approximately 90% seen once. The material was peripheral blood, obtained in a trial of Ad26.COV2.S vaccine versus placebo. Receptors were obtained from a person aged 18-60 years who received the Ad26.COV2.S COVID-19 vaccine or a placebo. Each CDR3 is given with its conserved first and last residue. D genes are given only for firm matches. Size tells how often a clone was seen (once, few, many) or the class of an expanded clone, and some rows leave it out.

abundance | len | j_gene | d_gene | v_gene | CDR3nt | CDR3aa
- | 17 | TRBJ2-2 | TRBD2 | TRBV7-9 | TGTGCCAGCAGCTTAGATTTTGGCGGGAGCAGCACCGGGGAGCTGTTTTTT | CASSLDFGGSSTGELFF
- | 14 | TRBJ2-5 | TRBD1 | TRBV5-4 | TGTGCCAGCAGCTTTCGAGGGGGCCGGGAGACCCAGTACTTC | CASSFRGGRETQYF
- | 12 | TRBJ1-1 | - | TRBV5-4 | TGTGCCAGCAGTATGGGGTACACTGAAGCTTTCTTT | CASSMGYTEAFF
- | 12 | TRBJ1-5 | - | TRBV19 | TGTGCCAGTAGTGGATTTGGGCAGCCCCAGCATTTT | CASSGFGQPQHF
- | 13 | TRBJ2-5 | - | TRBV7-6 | TGTGCCAGCAGCCCTGAAAAAAGAGTTTCCCAGTACTTC | CASSPEKRVSQYF
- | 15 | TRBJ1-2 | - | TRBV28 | TGTGCCAGCAGCCTTGACAACCTCTCAAACTATGGCTACACCTTC | CASSLDNLSNYGYTF
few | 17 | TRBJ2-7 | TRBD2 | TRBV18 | TGTGCCAGCTCACCACGGGGGGGACTAGCGGGTTCCCACGAGCAGTACTTC | CASSPRGGLAGSHEQYF
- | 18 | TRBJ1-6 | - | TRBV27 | TGTGCCAGCAGTTTATATGGGGGAGGGGCCTCCTATAATTCACCCCTCCACTTT | CASSLYGGGASYNSPLHF
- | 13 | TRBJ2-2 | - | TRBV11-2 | TGTGCCAGCAGCTTAGCTGGGGCCGGGGAGCTGTTTTTT | CASSLAGAGELFF
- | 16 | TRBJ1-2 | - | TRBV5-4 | TGTGCCAGCAGCCCGGACCGTGCACAAAGTCTTTATGGCTACACCTTC | CASSPDRAQSLYGYTF
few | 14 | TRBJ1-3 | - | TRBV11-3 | TGTGCCAGCAGCTTAGACAGCTCTGGAAACACCATATATTTT | CASSLDSSGNTIYF
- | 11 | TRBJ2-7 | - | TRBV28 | TGTGCCAGCAGTTTGACTAGCGAGCAGTACTTC | CASSLTSEQYF
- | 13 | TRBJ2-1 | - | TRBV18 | TGTGCCAGCCATACAGGGACTACATCCGAGCAGTTCTTC | CASHTGTTSEQFF
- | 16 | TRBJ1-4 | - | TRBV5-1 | TGCGCCAGCAGCTTGGTGGGCAGCACAACTAATGAAAAACTGTTTTTT | CASSLVGSTTNEKLFF
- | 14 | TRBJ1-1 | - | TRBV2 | TGTGCCAGCAGTGTATCGTCGCTGAACACTGAAGCTTTCTTT | CASSVSSLNTEAFF
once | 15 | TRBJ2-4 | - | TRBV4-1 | TGCGCCAGCAGCCAGGGGGATGGGGTCAAAAACATTCAGTACTTC | CASSQGDGVKNIQYF
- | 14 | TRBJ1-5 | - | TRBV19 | TGTGCCAGTAGTCCTCGGGGGGAGGGTCAGCCCCAGCATTTT | CASSPRGEGQPQHF